The rows below give T cell receptor beta chains drawn from one sample of a study of T cells after yellow fever vaccination. TCRdb re-called the 5' RACE reads through MiXCR, storing one row per CDR3 protein. The sample has some 500,000 distinct CDR3 sequences; around an eighth are singletons. The source material was PBMCs, sampled on the day of the yellow fever booster vaccination. These receptors all come from a man younger than 45 who received the YFV17D yellow fever vaccine. The CDR3 runs from the conserved cysteine through the conserved F or W. Each record gives: CDR3 length, V gene, J gene, CDR3 protein.

15,TRBV5-6,TRBJ2-7,CASSLSALAGREQYF
15,TRBV4-2,TRBJ2-2,CASSQAGGATGELFF
14,TRBV7-2,TRBJ2-5,CASSWGGGQETQYF
13,TRBV18,TRBJ2-7,CASSPPGDYEQYF
15,TRBV15,TRBJ2-3,CATSPRTISTDTQYF
15,TRBV19,TRBJ2-2,CASRGSGRAQGELFF
16,TRBV19,TRBJ1-2,CASSMEYRSFNYGYTF
13,TRBV4-2,TRBJ2-7,CASSRPFDSEQYF
15,TRBV5-5,TRBJ2-1,CASSSLAEANNEQFF
16,TRBV9,TRBJ2-7,CASSVGGAPASYEQYF
11,TRBV2,TRBJ1-2,CASSLRGGYTF
12,TRBV7-2,TRBJ1-2,CASTSQGKGYTF
13,TRBV29-1,TRBJ1-2,CSVEGTANYGYTF
16,TRBV5-6,TRBJ1-4,CASSFYGGTGNEKLFF
15,TRBV7-9,TRBJ2-5,CASSLREGRLETQYF
15,TRBV28,TRBJ2-4,CASSLKGLAKNIQYF
18,TRBV11-2,TRBJ2-4,CASSLDLSRGGSKNIQYF
11,TRBV20-1,TRBJ1-4,CSASIREKLFF
14,TRBV20-1,TRBJ2-1,CSARDLGVGPGVIF
15,TRBV28,TRBJ2-5,CASRALQGGQETQYF
14,TRBV7-9,TRBJ1-1,CASSLGSTNTEAFF
16,TRBV5-1,TRBJ2-3,CASSVPGLAGGDTQYF
12,TRBV19,TRBJ2-3,CASSLRMDTQYF
15,TRBV7-2,TRBJ1-1,CASSTRQGLNTEAFF
13,TRBV12-3/TRBV12-4,TRBJ2-5,CASSPGRKETQYF
14,TRBV5-5,TRBJ1-2,CASSLLTSNYGYTF
13,TRBV7-2,TRBJ2-7,CASSPRVAVEQYF
16,TRBV6-2/TRBV6-3,TRBJ2-7,CASSYSTSGSPYEQYF
17,TRBV4-3,TRBJ2-1,CASSQNLGVTSYNEQFF
15,TRBV28,TRBJ1-4,CASSPPQGQHEKLFF
16,TRBV20-1,TRBJ2-5,CSALASGLFRGETQYF
16,TRBV29-1,TRBJ2-3,CSVERPRGKGADTQYF
15,TRBV25-1,TRBJ2-1,CASRQAGGSYNEQFF
14,TRBV20-1,TRBJ2-1,CSARPSGSGREQFF
15,TRBV6-5,TRBJ2-1,CASRTGESSYNEQFF
17,TRBV15,TRBJ2-3,CATSRDLAGTSTDTQYF
15,TRBV27,TRBJ1-2,CASSLNGAGGNGYTF
11,TRBV20-1,TRBJ1-3,CSASPGNTIYF
13,TRBV20-1,TRBJ2-5,CSARRDARETQYF
15,TRBV19,TRBJ1-1,CASTLDDRSGAEAFF
17,TRBV5-1,TRBJ2-3,CASSLGTGTRNTDTQYF
15,TRBV27,TRBJ2-5,CASSLGTVTQETQYF
15,TRBV20-1,TRBJ2-5,CSARDPRGSSRTQYF
15,TRBV20-1,TRBJ2-1,CSAREGWGRFDEQFF
13,TRBV3-1,TRBJ2-1,CASSPAGNNEQFF